This T cell receptor (beta chain) comes out of a study of blood T cell repertoires in COVID-19. Study in general: Italy, Spain and the United States were the sources of the convalescent and acute COVID-19 samples. Nucleic acid was either cDNA or gDNA, and it came from T cells, B-cell-depleted T cells, or PBMCs.

This clone has only a few counts. From germline, CDR1 is MNHEY and CDR2 SVGAGI. The CDR3 runs 13 residues. Trimming pared 6 bases from V and 7 bases from J, leaving 15 bases between. Enrolled during active infection, Seattle patients were then followed longitudinally. Original handling: How many nucleated cells were present was estimated from reference gene primer amplification. Some clones are missing from TCRdb's copy, which holds only in-frame ones; the method was immunoSEQ multiplex PCR. The D gene and trimming were derived from the DNA, and the V and J assignments and clone size from that table. Here the sample spans over 15,000 clones, roughly 82% being singletons.

The sample taken for sequencing was peripheral blood. This TCR was recovered from a man aged 70 or older with COVID-19, enrolled during active disease. The chain carries TRBV6-5 and TRBJ1-2; D is perhaps TRBD1 (6 bases). DNA of the CDR3: TGTGCCAGCAGACAGGGTTTGGGCGTTGGCTACACCTTC. Translation gives CASRQGLGVGYTF.